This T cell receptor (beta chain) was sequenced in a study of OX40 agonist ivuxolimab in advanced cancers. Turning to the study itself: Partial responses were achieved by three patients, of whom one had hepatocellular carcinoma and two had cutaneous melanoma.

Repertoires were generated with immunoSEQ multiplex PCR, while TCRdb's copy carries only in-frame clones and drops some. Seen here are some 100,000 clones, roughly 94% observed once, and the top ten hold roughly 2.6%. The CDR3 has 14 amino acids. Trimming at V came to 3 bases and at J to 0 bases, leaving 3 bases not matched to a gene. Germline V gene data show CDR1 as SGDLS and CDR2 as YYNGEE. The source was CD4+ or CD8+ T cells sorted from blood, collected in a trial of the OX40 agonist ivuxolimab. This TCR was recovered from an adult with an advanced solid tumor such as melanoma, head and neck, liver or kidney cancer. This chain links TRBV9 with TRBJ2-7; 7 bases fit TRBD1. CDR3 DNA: TGTGCCAGCAGCGGCCGGGACAGCTCCTACGAGCAGTACTTC. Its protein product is CASSGRDSSYEQYF.